The next 13 T cell receptor beta chains were all read from a single sample in a study of blood T cell repertoires in COVID-19. Assay used: immunoSEQ multiplex PCR; TCRdb lists only in-frame clones, some missing. The sample lists about 250,000 clones; about 90% were seen once. The sequencing input was peripheral blood. The receptors were gathered from a man aged 18 to 29 with active or convalescent COVID-19.

The chain couples TRBV20-1 to TRBJ1-4, with D unclear. CDR1 and CDR2 (germline): DFQATT, SNEGSKA (reference sequence). V lost 8 bases, J lost 5 bases, and 9 bases lay in between. CDR3 length: 11 amino acids. The CDR3 loop is CSSGFNEKLFF. The CDR3 DNA follows: TGCAGTAGCGGGTTCAATGAAAAACTGTTTTTT.

About this clone itself: The junction departs from germline at one end; a sequencing error may be responsible. This chain connects TRBV6-2 or TRBV6-3 to TRBJ2-7; possible D gene TRBD1, 6 bases. Germline V CDR1 and CDR2: MNHEY, SVGEGT. The CDR3 contains 13 residues. The CDR3 nucleotides are TGTGCCAGCAGTCACTCACAGGGCTACGAGCAGTACTTC. It yields the protein CASSHSQGYEQYF.

The rearrangement uses TRBV6-5 and TRBJ2-7; no firm D call. Germline CDR1 MNHEY, CDR2 SVGAGI. V was trimmed by 4 bases and J by 12 bases, leaving 19 bases between them. The CDR3 runs to 13 residues. The chain's CDR3 is CASSSGSSSRMYF. DNA for the CDR3: TGTGCCAGCAGTTCCGGTTCGTCTAGTCGTATGTACTTC.

The genes are TRBV7-3 and TRBJ2-1; 9 bases match TRBD1. V shed 5 bases and J 8 bases; nucleotides not matched to a gene: 10. This CDR3 region has 15 residues. Germline V CDR1 and CDR2: SGHTA, FQGTGA. The chain's CDR3 is CASSVQGAMRDEQFF. For the CDR3, the DNA is TGTGCCAGCAGCGTACAGGGGGCGATGAGGGATGAGCAGTTCTTC.

The chain uses TRBV27 and TRBJ2-3, with a tentative D call TRBD2 (6 bases). The V gene's germline CDR1 is MNHEY and CDR2 SMNVEV (reference sequence). V was clipped by 3 bases and J by 4 bases, with 20 bases between them. The CDR3 extends over 17 amino acids. Here the CDR3 reads CASSLGRLGLISDTQYF. DNA for the CDR3: TGTGCCAGCAGTTTGGGACGACTAGGACTCATCTCAGATACGCAGTATTTT.

V and J are TRBV11-2 and TRBJ2-2, with 9 bases aligning to TRBD2. Germline V gene sequence: CDR1 SGHAT, CDR2 FQNNGV. The CDR3 runs to 17 residues. With 2 bases clipped from V and 6 bases from J, the junction kept 10 bases outside the gene matches. CDR3 protein: CASSLLVSSGRSGELFF. CDR3 nucleotide sequence: TGTGCCAGCAGCTTACTAGTGTCCAGCGGGAGGTCCGGGGAGCTGTTTTTT.

Turning to this clone: A read error may account for a junction end that differs from germline. The J gene is TRBJ2-7, the V gene TRBV11-3; 7 positions match TRBD2. The germline V gene encodes CDR1 SGHNT and CDR2 YENEEA. CDR3 length: 11 amino acids. In DNA, the CDR3 is TGTGCCAGCGGAACGGGAGGTAGTATCCACTTC. It yields the protein CASGTGGSIHF.

The J gene is TRBJ1-4, the V gene TRBV4-1; 9 positions agree with TRBD1. Germline V gene lookup returns CDR1 MGHRA and CDR2 YSYEKL. Unmatched junction bases numbered 8, after V lost 4 bases and J lost 5 bases. The CDR3 sequence is 16 residues long. CDR3 protein: CASSPPSGTGNEKLFF. The CDR3 nucleotides read TGCGCCAGCAGCCCTCCTTCCGGGACAGGGAATGAAAAACTGTTTTTT.

This clone was recorded only once. This chain connects TRBV30 to TRBJ1-1, with D hard to call. Trimming shortened V by 6 bases and J by 2 bases, and 13 bases separated the two germline ends. The CDR3 contains 13 residues. The germline V gene encodes CDR1 GTSNPN and CDR2 SVGIG (reference sequence). CDR3: CACRRGSNTEAFF. The CDR3 region has the DNA TGTGCCTGCAGACGAGGGAGTAACACTGAAGCTTTCTTT.

DNA for the CDR3: TGTGCCAGCAGCCCCCCGACAGCATCTTACTATGGCTACACCTTC. Translation: CASSPPTASYYGYTF. V and J are TRBV14 and TRBJ1-2; D might be TRBD1 (5 bases). V gave up 4 bases and J gave up 3 bases, with 15 bases separating them. The CDR3 is 15 amino acids. Germline assignment: CDR1 SGHDN and CDR2 FVKESK.

V and J are TRBV29-1 and TRBJ1-2, with D hard to call. Germline loops: CDR1 SQVTM, CDR2 ANQGSEA. This CDR3 is built from 13 residues. V gave up 3 bases and J gave up 4 bases, with 12 bases separating them. CDR3: CSVEEGPSYGYTF. In nucleotides, the CDR3 is TGCAGCGTTGAGGAGGGTCCCTCCTATGGCTACACCTTC.

The chain recombines TRBV27 with TRBJ1-1, with a possible D match to TRBD1 (5 bases). Germline assignment: CDR1 MNHEY and CDR2 SMNVEV (reference sequence). The CDR3 has 15 amino acids. V was pared by 4 bases and J by 2 bases, with 14 bases between. The CDR3: CASSSAGRGNTEAFF. CDR3 DNA: TGTGCCAGCAGTTCCGCAGGGAGGGGAAACACTGAAGCTTTCTTT.

The chain recombines TRBV7-2 with TRBJ2-3, with 7 bases aligning to TRBD1. The CDR3 length is 14 residues. V lost 6 bases to trimming and J lost 6 bases; unmatched junction nucleotides: 9. Germline V gives CDR1 SGHTA, CDR2 FQGNSA. The CDR3 DNA sequence: TGTGCCAGCAGTCGACAGGGCGACGTGGATACGCAGTATTTT. Residues: CASSRQGDVDTQYF.